This T cell receptor beta chain was captured by sequencing in a study of T cells in Graves' hyperthyroidism and ophthalmopathy. Whole-study results and caveats: Ophthalmopathy was separated from stable hyperthyroidism by a 13 V-J model.

This CDR3 spans 13 amino acids. V was cut by 7 bases and J by 2 bases, with 11 bases left in between. Germline-derived CDR1 and CDR2 are MNHNS and SASEGT. Comments on this clonotype: Its antigen is undetermined.

Researchers amplified the TCR beta CDR3 regions from RNA transcripts. With the HTBI primer set, the TCR CDR3 went through a first round of RT-PCR. TCRdb passed the multiplex PCR reads through MiXCR, listing each CDR3 protein once. The table has some 600,000 distinct CDR3 sequences, roughly 13% seen once. This chain connects TRBV6-1 to TRBJ2-5, with D possibly TRBD2 on 5 matching bases. The material sequenced was blood. The receptor was isolated from a woman aged 25 to 39 with Graves' hyperthyroidism that later progressed to Graves' ophthalmopathy. The CDR3 nucleotides read TGTGCCAGCAAGAGCGGAGCACAAGAGACCCAGTACTTC. It yields the protein CASKSGAQETQYF.